This is a list of T cell receptor beta chains from one sample in a study of cytomegalovirus exposure and HLA in healthy donors. Only in-frame clones appear in the TCRdb table, and some are missing; sequencing was by immunoSEQ multiplex PCR. The data contain some 150,000 clones, roughly 78% of them singletons. Sequenced sample: PBMCs. The receptors were gathered from a man aged 25 to 40 in good health and CMV-seronegative. Each CDR3 is given with its conserved first and last residue. D genes are given only for firm matches. Rows may omit the clone size; those that give it use once, few, many or a size class.

CDR3aa: CASSYSGTASIREQFF; CDR3nt: TGTGCCAGCAGTTACTCAGGGACAGCCTCGATTCGGGAGCAGTTCTTC; j_gene: TRBJ2-1; abundance: -; v_gene: TRBV6-5; d_gene: TRBD1
CDR3aa: CASSSAEAFF; CDR3nt: TGTGCCAGCAGTTCTGCTGAAGCTTTCTTT; j_gene: TRBJ1-1; abundance: -; v_gene: TRBV28; d_gene: -
CDR3aa: CASSPPGQGVEKLFF; CDR3nt: TGTGCCAGCAGTCCCCCGGGACAGGGTGTTGAAAAACTGTTTTTT; j_gene: TRBJ1-4; abundance: -; v_gene: TRBV28; d_gene: TRBD1
CDR3aa: CASSLTNTGELFF; CDR3nt: TGTGCCAGCAGCTTAACTAACACCGGGGAGCTGTTTTTT; j_gene: TRBJ2-2; abundance: -; v_gene: TRBV7-6; d_gene: -
CDR3aa: CASSEVGGGYGYTF; CDR3nt: TGTGCCAGCAGTGAAGTCGGGGGAGGCTATGGCTACACCTTC; j_gene: TRBJ1-2; abundance: -; v_gene: TRBV6-1; d_gene: -
CDR3aa: CASSSPSGTSGSRYTGELFF; CDR3nt: TGTGCCAGCAGTTCTCCTTCCGGGACTAGCGGGAGTAGGTACACCGGGGAGCTGTTTTTT; j_gene: TRBJ2-2; abundance: -; v_gene: TRBV28; d_gene: TRBD2
CDR3aa: CATSRDRSQQGVDGQPQHF; CDR3nt: TGTGCCACCAGCAGAGATCGATCCCAACAGGGAGTGGATGGACAGCCCCAGCATTTT; j_gene: TRBJ1-5; abundance: -; v_gene: TRBV15; d_gene: -
CDR3aa: CASSLNLREEKLFF; CDR3nt: TGCGCCAGCAGCTTGAACCTGAGGGAAGAAAAACTGTTTTTT; j_gene: TRBJ1-4; abundance: few; v_gene: TRBV5-1; d_gene: -
CDR3aa: CASRIWGGDEKLFF; CDR3nt: TGTGCCAGCAGAATATGGGGGGGGGATGAAAAACTGTTTTTT; j_gene: TRBJ1-4; abundance: once; v_gene: TRBV7-2; d_gene: -
CDR3aa: CATSRDYGTVLPGANVLTF; CDR3nt: TGTGCCACCAGCAGAGATTATGGGACAGTCCTCCCTGGGGCCAACGTCCTGACTTTC; j_gene: TRBJ2-6; abundance: -; v_gene: TRBV15; d_gene: TRBD1
CDR3aa: CASSLVGGNTEAFF; CDR3nt: TGCGCCAGCAGCTTGGTGGGGGGGAACACTGAAGCTTTCTTT; j_gene: TRBJ1-1; abundance: few; v_gene: TRBV5-1; d_gene: -
CDR3aa: CAWGLAGHFGEQFF; CDR3nt: TGTGCCTGGGGGCTAGCGGGCCACTTCGGTGAGCAGTTCTTC; j_gene: TRBJ2-1; abundance: -; v_gene: TRBV30; d_gene: TRBD2
CDR3aa: CASSDLLAGGPGHYNEQFF; CDR3nt: TGCGCCAGCAGCGACCTACTAGCGGGAGGGCCTGGTCACTACAATGAGCAGTTCTTC; j_gene: TRBJ2-1; abundance: once; v_gene: TRBV5-1; d_gene: TRBD2
CDR3aa: CAISESDGTGIYEQYF; CDR3nt: TGTGCCATCAGTGAGTCGGATGGGACAGGGATCTACGAGCAGTACTTC; j_gene: TRBJ2-7; abundance: -; v_gene: TRBV10-3; d_gene: TRBD1
CDR3aa: CASSTGINYGYTF; CDR3nt: TGTGCCAGCAGTACGGGGATTAACTATGGCTACACCTTC; j_gene: TRBJ1-2; abundance: -; v_gene: TRBV2; d_gene: -
CDR3aa: CASSQGLFAFEQFF; CDR3nt: TGTGCCAGCAGCCAGGGACTTTTTGCTTTTGAGCAGTTCTTC; j_gene: TRBJ2-1; abundance: -; v_gene: TRBV4-2; d_gene: -
CDR3aa: CASSDDGLGGSEQYF; CDR3nt: TGTGCCAGCAGTGATGACGGGTTGGGCGGGTCCGAGCAGTACTTC; j_gene: TRBJ2-7; abundance: once; v_gene: TRBV2; d_gene: -
CDR3aa: CASTTGAYGYTF; CDR3nt: TGTGCCAGTACGACAGGGGCTTATGGCTACACCTTC; j_gene: TRBJ1-2; abundance: -; v_gene: TRBV19; d_gene: TRBD1
CDR3aa: CASRPGTRDGPQHF; CDR3nt: TGTGCCAGCAGGCCCGGGACACGGGATGGGCCCCAGCATTTT; j_gene: TRBJ1-5; abundance: few; v_gene: TRBV28; d_gene: -
CDR3aa: CASSMPERTSGSWYTGELFF; CDR3nt: TGTGCCAGTAGTATGCCCGAAAGGACTAGCGGGAGCTGGTACACCGGGGAGCTGTTTTTT; j_gene: TRBJ2-2; abundance: -; v_gene: TRBV19; d_gene: TRBD2
CDR3aa: CASSSGQRGNSPLHF; CDR3nt: TGTGCCAGCAGCTCGGGACAGCGGGGGAATTCACCCCTCCACTTT; j_gene: TRBJ1-6; abundance: -; v_gene: TRBV5-4; d_gene: TRBD1
CDR3aa: CASSYAQGQGGYPF; CDR3nt: TGTGCCAGCAGTTACGCCCAGGGACAGGGGGGCTACCCCTTC; j_gene: TRBJ1-2; abundance: -; v_gene: TRBV6-6; d_gene: TRBD1
CDR3aa: CASSVGSRAFTDTQYF; CDR3nt: TGTGCCAGCAGCGTAGGTAGCAGGGCCTTCACAGATACGCAGTATTTT; j_gene: TRBJ2-3; abundance: -; v_gene: TRBV9; d_gene: -
CDR3aa: CASSLGQGNNEQFF; CDR3nt: TGCGCCAGCAGCTTGGGGCAGGGAAACAATGAGCAGTTCTTC; j_gene: TRBJ2-1; abundance: -; v_gene: TRBV5-1; d_gene: -
CDR3aa: CASSLNRDRYTGELFF; CDR3nt: TGTGCCAGCAGCTTGAACCGGGACAGATACACCGGGGAGCTGTTTTTT; j_gene: TRBJ2-2; abundance: -; v_gene: TRBV7-8; d_gene: TRBD1
CDR3aa: CASSLGGTGNSSYEQYF; CDR3nt: TGTGCCAGCAGCTTGGGGGGGACAGGGAATTCCTCCTACGAGCAGTACTTC; j_gene: TRBJ2-7; abundance: -; v_gene: TRBV5-5; d_gene: TRBD1
CDR3aa: CASSSRQDLGPQHF; CDR3nt: TGTGCCAGCAGCTCACGACAGGACCTAGGGCCCCAGCATTTT; j_gene: TRBJ1-5; abundance: -; v_gene: TRBV5-5; d_gene: -
CDR3aa: CASSLASIVKGVVTEAFF; CDR3nt: TGTGCCAGCAGCTTAGCGAGTATAGTAAAGGGAGTTGTTACTGAAGCTTTCTTT; j_gene: TRBJ1-1; abundance: -; v_gene: TRBV7-8; d_gene: -
CDR3aa: CASSLSRGNSYEQYF; CDR3nt: TGTGCCAGCAGCTTATCCAGGGGCAACTCCTACGAGCAGTACTTC; j_gene: TRBJ2-7; abundance: -; v_gene: TRBV5-4; d_gene: -
CDR3aa: CASSPATGPIYEQYF; CDR3nt: TGTGCCAGCAGCCCCGCAACGGGTCCTATTTACGAGCAGTACTTC; j_gene: TRBJ2-7; abundance: -; v_gene: TRBV7-9; d_gene: -
CDR3aa: CASSTWGGTEAFF; CDR3nt: TGCGCCAGCAGCACATGGGGCGGAACTGAAGCTTTCTTT; j_gene: TRBJ1-1; abundance: -; v_gene: TRBV5-1; d_gene: -
CDR3aa: CASRRDKFYGYTF; CDR3nt: TGTGCCAGCAGACGGGACAAATTCTATGGCTACACCTTC; j_gene: TRBJ1-2; abundance: -; v_gene: TRBV6-5; d_gene: -
CDR3aa: CASSLRGQNTGELFF; CDR3nt: TGTGCCAGCAGTTTACGTGGACAGAACACCGGGGAGCTGTTTTTT; j_gene: TRBJ2-2; abundance: once; v_gene: TRBV27; d_gene: -
CDR3aa: CASSPDSTQETQYF; CDR3nt: TGTGCCAGCAGCCCAGACAGTACCCAAGAGACCCAGTACTTC; j_gene: TRBJ2-5; abundance: -; v_gene: TRBV9; d_gene: -
CDR3aa: CASSPRTGAISGANVLTF; CDR3nt: TGTGCCAGCAGCCCTAGGACAGGGGCCATTTCTGGGGCCAACGTCCTGACTTTC; j_gene: TRBJ2-6; abundance: -; v_gene: TRBV5-4; d_gene: TRBD1